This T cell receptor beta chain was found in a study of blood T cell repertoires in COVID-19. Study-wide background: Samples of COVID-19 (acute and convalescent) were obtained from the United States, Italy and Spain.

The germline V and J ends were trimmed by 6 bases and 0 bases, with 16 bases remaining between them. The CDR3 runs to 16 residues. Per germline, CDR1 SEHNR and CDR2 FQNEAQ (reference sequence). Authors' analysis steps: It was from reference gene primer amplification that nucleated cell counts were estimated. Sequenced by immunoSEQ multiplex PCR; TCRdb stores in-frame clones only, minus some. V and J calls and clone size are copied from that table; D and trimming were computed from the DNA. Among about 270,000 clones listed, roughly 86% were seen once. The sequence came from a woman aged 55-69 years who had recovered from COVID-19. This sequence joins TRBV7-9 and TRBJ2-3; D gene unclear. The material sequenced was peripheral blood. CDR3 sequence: CASRPTRVASTDTQYF. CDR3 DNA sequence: TGTGCCAGCAGACCTACCCGTGTCGCTAGCACAGATACGCAGTATTTT.